The 12 T cell receptor beta chains reported below all come from one sample, sequenced in a study of post-analysis software for immune sequencing data. Study-level points and caveats: Comparison of patients with controls showed five TRBV segments more frequent in patients, TRBV5-6, TRBV5-1 and TRBV20-1 among them.

Each TCR beta cDNA library carried unique molecular identifiers. TCRdb processed the PCR reads anew with MiXCR; each CDR3 protein has one entry. The repertoire holds 700,000 to 800,000 distinct CDR3 sequences, with roughly 29% as singletons. These receptors' targets are unknown. The sample consisted of blood. These receptors were collected from a girl under 18 with multiple sclerosis.

The chain has TRBV5-6 and TRBJ2-1; D not resolved. CDR1 and CDR2 from the germline V gene are SGHDT and YYEEEE. The CDR3 covers 15 residues. V lost 4 bases and J 0 bases, leaving 11 bases between the germline ends. DNA of the CDR3: TGTGCCAGCAGCCTTCCAAAGAGCTCCTACAATGAGCAGTTCTTC. This translates into CASSLPKSSYNEQFF.

This clonotype has just a few counts. The gene calls are TRBV11-2 and TRBJ2-1, with D perhaps assigned TRBD1 or TRBD2 (5 bases each). Germline V lookup: CDR1 SGHAT, CDR2 FQNNGV. The CDR3 is 15 residues long. With 6 bases removed from V and 8 bases from J, the gap between germline ends came to 20 bases. CDR3: CASRDDGTNFYEQFF. The CDR3 DNA is TGTGCCAGCAGGGACGACGGGACGAATTTTTATGAGCAGTTCTTC. Full variable domain (outside the CDR3, taken from reference TRBV11-2 and TRBJ2-1): EAGVAQSPRYKIIEKRQSVAFWCNPISGHATLYWYQQILGQGPKLLIQFQNNGVVDDSQLPKDRFSAERLKGVDSTLKIQPAKLEDSAVYLCASRDDGTNFYEQFFGPGTRLTVL.

V gene TRBV20-1 combines with J gene TRBJ1-2, with D uncertain. Trimming took 0 bases from V and 4 from J, leaving 12 bases between them. Per germline, CDR1 DFQATT and CDR2 SNEGSKA (reference sequence). The CDR3 runs 14 residues. CDR3 bases: TGCAGTGCTAGAGATGACGGATCCACCTATGGCTACACCTTC. Its protein is CSARDDGSTYGYTF.

The chain uses TRBV27 and TRBJ1-3; 7 nucleotides line up with TRBD1. Germline V gives CDR1 MNHEY, CDR2 SMNVEV (reference sequence). Losses at the gene ends were 5 bases for V and 0 bases for J; bases not matched to a gene: 10. The CDR3 loop spans 17 amino acids. CDR3 protein: CASSHRDSKISGNTIYF. CDR3 DNA: TGTGCCAGCAGTCACAGGGACAGCAAAATCTCTGGAAACACCATATATTTT.

Only a few counts were recorded for this clonotype. The CDR3 spells CASSQEGGGVVLTF. The CDR3 DNA sequence: TGTGCCAGCAGCCAAGAGGGCGGGGGAGTCGTCCTGACTTTC. This rearrangement joins TRBV3-1 to TRBJ2-6, with TRBD2 matching 7 bases. The junction had 5 bases not matched to a gene; V was cut back by 0 bases and J by 12 bases. The CDR3 extends over 14 amino acids. CDR1 and CDR2 from the germline V gene are LGHDT and YNNKEL (reference sequence). Together with reference TRBV3-1 and TRBJ2-6, the CDR3 gives the full variable domain: DTAVSQTPKYLVTQMGNDKSIKCEQNLGHDTMYWYKQDSKKFLKIMFSYNNKELIINETVPNRFSPKSPDKAHLNLHINSLELGDSAVYFCASSQEGGGVVLTFGAGSRLTVL.

This clonotype appeared a few times. The chain has TRBV5-1 and TRBJ2-1, with a tentative D call TRBD2 (6 bases). The germline V gene encodes CDR1 SGHRS and CDR2 YFSETQ. V dropped 0 bases and J dropped 2 bases, with 12 bases sitting between them. The CDR3 covers 16 residues. CDR3 sequence: CASSLAQTSTYNEQFF. The CDR3 coding sequence is TGCGCCAGCAGCTTGGCCCAGACTAGTACCTACAATGAGCAGTTCTTC.

The sample holds many counts of this clonotype. J is TRBJ2-7 and V is TRBV29-1; 9 nucleotides line up with TRBD1. After removal of 8 bases from V and 3 bases from J, the junction contained 5 bases not matched to a gene. CDR1 is SQVTM, CDR2 ANQGSEA, per germline. The CDR3 loop spans 12 amino acids. The CDR3 is CSCRQGDYEQYF. CDR3 in DNA: TGCAGCTGTCGACAGGGGGACTACGAGCAGTACTTC.

V gene TRBV20-1 combines with J gene TRBJ2-1, with D hard to call. Per the germline V gene, CDR1 is DFQATT and CDR2 is SNEGSKA (reference sequence). The V end was cut by 6 bases, the J end by 12 bases, with 24 bases between. The CDR3 extends over 14 amino acids. The CDR3 DNA sequence: TGCAGTGCCCCAATGATCCTGTGGTTCGATGGGCAGTTCTTC. It yields the protein CSAPMILWFDGQFF.

V usage is TRBV19 and J usage is TRBJ2-7, with 8 positions matching TRBD1. Germline V gene data show CDR1 as LNHDA and CDR2 as SQIVND (reference sequence). The CDR3 totals 18 residues. The trim removed 5 bases at V and 3 bases at J, leaving 18 bases unmatched. CDR3 nucleotide sequence: TGTGCCAGTAGTCCTCTCGGTGTTCTTTCGGGACAGGACTACGAGCAGTACTTC. Translation: CASSPLGVLSGQDYEQYF.

The CDR3: CASSPRTVEQYF. The DNA for the CDR3 is TGTGCCAGCAGCCCCCGGACTGTCGAGCAGTACTTC. The chain uses TRBV7-8 and TRBJ2-5; tentative D call: TRBD2 (5 bases). The tail of the sequence fits TRBJ2-7 better, so the J call may be wrong. This CDR3 has 12 residues. Germline lookup yields CDR1 SGHVS and CDR2 FQNEAQ.

This clonotype was seen only a few times. The rearrangement links TRBV28 to TRBJ2-7; TRBD1 or TRBD2 may be the D gene (5 bases each). The germline V gene encodes CDR1 MDHEN and CDR2 SYDVKM. V was cut by 5 bases and J by 5 bases, with 16 bases left in between. This CDR3 has 14 amino acids. This chain's CDR3 is CASSPSSGDDEQYF. CDR3 nucleotides: TGTGCCAGCAGTCCCTCATCTGGGGACGACGAGCAGTACTTC. The full variable domain, rest sourced from reference TRBV28 and TRBJ2-7, is DVKVTQSSRYLVKRTGEKVFLECVQDMDHENMFWYRQDPGLGLRLIYFSYDVKMKEKGDIPEGYSVSREKKERFSLILESASTNQTSMYLCASSPSSGDDEQYFGPGTRLTVT.

V and J are TRBV4-1 and TRBJ1-5; TRBD1 agrees at 8 bases. In germline, CDR1 is MGHRA, CDR2 YSYEKL. The CDR3 sequence is 17 residues long. The V and J ends lost 0 bases and 5 bases, in that order; junction bases with no gene match: 9. In DNA, the CDR3 is TGCGCCAGCAGCCAAGACTTCTGGGCAGGGGGCGATCAGCCCCAGCATTTT. It translates to CASSQDFWAGGDQPQHF.